This T cell receptor beta chain was sequenced for a study of cytomegalovirus exposure and HLA in healthy donors. This clone was detected once. Antigen specificity is unknown. The V gene's germline CDR1 is MDHEN and CDR2 SYDVKM. This CDR3 region has 13 residues. The V gene end was trimmed by 3 bases and the J gene end by 9 bases; junction bases not matched to a gene: 4. Study-wide results and caveats: Within an earlier analysis, most TCR beta V segments proved productive either about 90% or about 30% of the time. In a later analysis, most CMV-associated TCR beta chains appeared HLA-restricted.

The PCR had 60 Vbeta and 13 Jbeta primers. Clones were read by immunoSEQ multiplex PCR, and TCRdb kept only the in-frame ones, dropping some. The sample has fewer than 200,000 clones, 82% seen once. Each of the donors was a healthy bone marrow donor. Sequenced input: PBMCs. This chain uses TRBV28 with TRBJ2-1, with 8 bases matching TRBD1. The sequence was collected from a man between 50 and 59 years old in good health and CMV-seropositive. CDR3 DNA: TGTGCCAGCAGTTTCCCCGGGACAGGTGAGCAGTTCTTC. Amino acid sequence: CASSFPGTGEQFF.